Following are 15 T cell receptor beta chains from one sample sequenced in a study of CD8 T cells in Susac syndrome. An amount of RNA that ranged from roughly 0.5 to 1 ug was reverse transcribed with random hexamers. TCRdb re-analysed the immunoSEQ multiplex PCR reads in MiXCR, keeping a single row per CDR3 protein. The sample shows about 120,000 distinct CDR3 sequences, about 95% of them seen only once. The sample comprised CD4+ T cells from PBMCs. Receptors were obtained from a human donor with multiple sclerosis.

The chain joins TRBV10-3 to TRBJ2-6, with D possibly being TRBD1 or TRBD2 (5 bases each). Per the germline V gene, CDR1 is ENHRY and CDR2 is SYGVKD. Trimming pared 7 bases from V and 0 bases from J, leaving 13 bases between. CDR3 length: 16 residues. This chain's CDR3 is CAITWDGSSGANVLTF. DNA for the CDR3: TGTGCCATCACCTGGGACGGAAGCTCTGGGGCCAACGTCCTGACTTTC.

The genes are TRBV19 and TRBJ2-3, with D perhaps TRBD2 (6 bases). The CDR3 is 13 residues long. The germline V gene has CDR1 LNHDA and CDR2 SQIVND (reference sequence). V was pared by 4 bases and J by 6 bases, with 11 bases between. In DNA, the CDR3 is TGTGCCAGTAGTAGCGGGGTGGTGGATACGCAGTATTTT. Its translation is CASSSGVVDTQYF.

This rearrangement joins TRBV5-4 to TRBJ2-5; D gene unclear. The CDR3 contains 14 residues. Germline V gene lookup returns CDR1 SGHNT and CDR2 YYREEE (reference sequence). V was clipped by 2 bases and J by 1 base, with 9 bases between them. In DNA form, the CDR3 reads TGTGCCAGCAGCTTAGAGGCGGCCCAAGAGACCCAGTACTTC. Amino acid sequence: CASSLEAAQETQYF.

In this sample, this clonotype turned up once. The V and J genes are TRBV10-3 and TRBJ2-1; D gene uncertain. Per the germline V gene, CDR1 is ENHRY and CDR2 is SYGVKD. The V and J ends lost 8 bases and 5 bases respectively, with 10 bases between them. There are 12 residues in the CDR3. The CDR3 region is CAIFDGNNEQFF. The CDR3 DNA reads TGTGCCATCTTTGACGGCAACAATGAGCAGTTCTTC.

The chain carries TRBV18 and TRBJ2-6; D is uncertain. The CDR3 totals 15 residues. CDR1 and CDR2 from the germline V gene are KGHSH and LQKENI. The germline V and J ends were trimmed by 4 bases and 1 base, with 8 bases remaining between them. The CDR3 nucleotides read TGTGCCAGCTCACGCGTAGGTTCTGGGGCCAACGTCCTGACTTTC. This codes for CASSRVGSGANVLTF.

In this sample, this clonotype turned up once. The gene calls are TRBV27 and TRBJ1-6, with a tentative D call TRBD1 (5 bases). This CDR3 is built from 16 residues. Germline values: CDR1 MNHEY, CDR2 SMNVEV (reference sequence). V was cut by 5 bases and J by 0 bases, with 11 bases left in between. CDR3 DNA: TGTGCCAGCAGTAAGAGACAGAGCTCCTATAATTCACCCCTCCACTTT. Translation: CASSKRQSSYNSPLHF.

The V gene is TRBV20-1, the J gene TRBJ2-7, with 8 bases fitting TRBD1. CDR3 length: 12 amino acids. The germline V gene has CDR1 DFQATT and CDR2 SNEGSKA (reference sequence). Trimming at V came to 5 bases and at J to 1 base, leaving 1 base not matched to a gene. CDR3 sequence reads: CSARTGSYEQYF. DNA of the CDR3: TGCAGTGCTCGGACAGGGTCCTACGAGCAGTACTTC.

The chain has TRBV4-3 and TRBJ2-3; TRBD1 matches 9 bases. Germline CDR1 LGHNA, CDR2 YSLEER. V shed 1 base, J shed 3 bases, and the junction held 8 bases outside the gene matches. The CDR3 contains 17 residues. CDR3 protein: CASSQVWGQGRTDTQYF. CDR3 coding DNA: TGCGCCAGCAGCCAAGTTTGGGGACAGGGAAGAACAGATACGCAGTATTTT.

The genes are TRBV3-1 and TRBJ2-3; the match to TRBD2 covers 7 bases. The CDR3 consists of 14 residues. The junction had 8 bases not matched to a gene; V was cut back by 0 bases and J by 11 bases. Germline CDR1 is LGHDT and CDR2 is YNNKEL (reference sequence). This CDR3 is CASSQDHKRGRQYF. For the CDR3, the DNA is TGTGCCAGCAGCCAAGATCACAAGCGGGGACGGCAGTATTTT.

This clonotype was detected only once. CDR3 sequence (DNA): TGTGCCAGCAGTTACTCATTCGGGACCCAAGGAGAGAGTGAGCAGTTCTTC. This encodes CASSYSFGTQGESEQFF. This rearrangement joins TRBV6-2 or TRBV6-3 to TRBJ2-1; D possibly matches TRBD1 or TRBD2 (5 bases each). The CDR3 covers 17 residues. The germline V and J ends were trimmed by 0 bases and 9 bases, with 21 bases remaining between them. Germline V gives CDR1 MNHEY, CDR2 SVGEGT.

The CDR3 region is CSVEMLGEKLFF. As DNA, the CDR3 is TGCAGCGTTGAGATGTTGGGTGAAAAACTGTTTTTT. The chain recombines TRBV29-1 with TRBJ1-4, with D unresolved. Deletions cut 3 bases from V and 7 bases from J, with 9 bases between. Germline values: CDR1 SQVTM, CDR2 ANQGSEA. The CDR3 is 12 residues long.

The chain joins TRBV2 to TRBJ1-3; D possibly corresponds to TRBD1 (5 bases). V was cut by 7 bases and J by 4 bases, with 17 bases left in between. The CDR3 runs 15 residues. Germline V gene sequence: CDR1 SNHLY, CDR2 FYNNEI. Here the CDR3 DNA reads TGTGCCAGCAAGGTGGGGACCTTCGGGGGAAACACCATATATTTT. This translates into CASKVGTFGGNTIYF.

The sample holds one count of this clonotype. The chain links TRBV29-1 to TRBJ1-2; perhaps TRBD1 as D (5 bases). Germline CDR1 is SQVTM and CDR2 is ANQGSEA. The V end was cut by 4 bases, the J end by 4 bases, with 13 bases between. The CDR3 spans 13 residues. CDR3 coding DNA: TGCAGCGTTGTGCTAGGGGATGGCTATGGCTACACCTTC. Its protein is CSVVLGDGYGYTF.

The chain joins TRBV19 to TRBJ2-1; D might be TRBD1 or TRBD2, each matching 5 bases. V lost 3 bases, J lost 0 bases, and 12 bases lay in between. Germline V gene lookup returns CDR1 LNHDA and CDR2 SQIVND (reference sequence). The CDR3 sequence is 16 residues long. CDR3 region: CASSMRGPSSYNEQFF. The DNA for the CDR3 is TGTGCCAGTAGTATGAGGGGACCTAGCTCCTACAATGAGCAGTTCTTC.

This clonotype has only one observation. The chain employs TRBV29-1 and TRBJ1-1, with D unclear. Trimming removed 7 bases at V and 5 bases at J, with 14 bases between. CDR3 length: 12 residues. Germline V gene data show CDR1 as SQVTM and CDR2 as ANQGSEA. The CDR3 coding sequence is TGCAGCGCCTCCGGCTTTGGAACTGAAGCTTTCTTT. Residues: CSASGFGTEAFF. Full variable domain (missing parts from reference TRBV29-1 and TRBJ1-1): SAVISQKPSRDICQRGTSLTIQCQVDSQVTMMFWYRQQPGQSLTLIATANQGSEATYESGFVIDKFPISRPNLTFSTLTVSNMSPEDSSIYLCSASGFGTEAFFGQGTRLTVV.